The clone carrying this T cell receptor (beta chain) was counted ten times or more. Its antigen is unknown. Per germline, CDR1 SEHNR and CDR2 FQNEAQ (reference sequence). The V end lost 0 bases, the J end lost 5 bases, and 8 bases lay between the germline ends. The CDR3 sequence is 13 residues long. For CDR3 and TCR beta VDJ profiling, genomic DNA was the template used. TCRdb analysed the reads with MiXCR anew, one entry per CDR3 protein. This table holds more than 150,000 distinct CDR3 sequences, 48% found once. This sample was included in a study of CD8+CD57+ T cells in acquired aplastic anemia. At the level of the study: Sorted CD4+ and CD8+ cells yielded DNA averaging around 3.5 ug. Study results and caveats: Between patients and controls, roughly 29 CD8+ CDR3 sequences were found in common.

All patients picked for sequencing had shown, by flow cytometry, an expansion of CD8+CD57+ cells. The source is a human donor with aplastic anemia. Sequences were obtained from sorted CD4+, CD8+, or CD8+CD57+ T cells (not recorded which) from PBMCs. V usage is TRBV7-9 and J usage is TRBJ2-7; TRBD2 might be the D (6 bases). The CDR3: CASSLAGGHEQYF. The CDR3 nucleotides read TGTGCCAGCAGCTTAGCTGGAGGGCACGAGCAGTACTTC.